This T cell receptor (beta chain) was sequenced for a study of shared clonotypes between healthy human individuals. Study-level results: Non-shared clonotypes had lower generation probabilities than those shared by all four donors. Naive subsets, compared against memory subsets, generally had larger estimated richness values. The study sampled only blood, and tissue repertoires likely differ.

In the case of this clone: Its matching antigen is unknown.

Naive CD8 cells lacked CD45RO and underwent positive selection for CCR7, leaving out terminally differentiated effector memory CD45RA+ cells. Only in-frame clones appear in the TCRdb table, and some are missing; sequencing was by immunoSEQ multiplex PCR. The sample carries about 680,000 clones, 92% recorded once. The V end was cut by 2 bases, the J end by 4 bases, with 8 bases between. The length of the CDR3 is 14 residues. CDR1 is SEHNR, CDR2 FQNEAQ, per germline (reference sequence). This rearrangement joins TRBV7-9 to TRBJ2-2; tentative D call: TRBD2 (5 bases). The sequence came from a young man in good health. Sequencing was performed on naive CD8+ T cells sorted from blood. The CDR3 DNA reads as TGTGCCAGCAGCTTAATCCGGGGCACCGGGGAGCTGTTTTTT. Protein product: CASSLIRGTGELFF.